The next 3 T cell receptor beta chains were all read from a single sample in a study of cytomegalovirus exposure and HLA in healthy donors. PCR was performed using 60 Vbeta and 13 Jbeta primers. This table comes from immunoSEQ multiplex PCR, and its TCRdb copy is limited to in-frame clones, with some not included. The data show some 120,000 clones, 79% seen once. Sequencing input: PBMCs. These TCRs come from a woman aged 18-35 years in good health and CMV-seropositive.

This chain joins TRBV7-9 and TRBJ1-4; D call uncertain. The CDR3 runs to 16 residues. V was pared by 1 base and J by 3 bases, with 12 bases between. Looked up from germline, CDR1 is SEHNR and CDR2 is FQNEAQ (reference sequence). The CDR3 protein is CASSLGSGTSNEKLFF. CDR3 in DNA: TGTGCCAGCAGCTTAGGTTCGGGTACCTCTAATGAAAAACTGTTTTTT.

The chain uses TRBV19 and TRBJ1-5; 11 positions agree with TRBD1. This CDR3 is built from 17 residues. V shed 5 bases, J shed 2 bases, and the junction held 8 bases outside the gene matches. CDR1 and CDR2 (germline): LNHDA, SQIVND (reference sequence). The chain's CDR3 is CASSPGQGGFGNQPQHF. The CDR3, as DNA: TGTGCCAGTAGTCCGGGACAGGGGGGTTTTGGCAATCAGCCCCAGCATTTT.

This clone was counted only a few times. This chain uses TRBV7-2 with TRBJ2-3, with 10 bases lining up with TRBD2. Germline V gene sequence: CDR1 SGHTA, CDR2 FQGNSA. CDR3 length equals 14 residues. V trimming: 8 bases; J trimming: 1 base; junction bases outside the gene matches: 3. CDR3 nucleotides: TGTGCCAGCCAGGGGACTAGCGGCACAGATACGCAGTATTTT. Protein sequence: CASQGTSGTDTQYF.